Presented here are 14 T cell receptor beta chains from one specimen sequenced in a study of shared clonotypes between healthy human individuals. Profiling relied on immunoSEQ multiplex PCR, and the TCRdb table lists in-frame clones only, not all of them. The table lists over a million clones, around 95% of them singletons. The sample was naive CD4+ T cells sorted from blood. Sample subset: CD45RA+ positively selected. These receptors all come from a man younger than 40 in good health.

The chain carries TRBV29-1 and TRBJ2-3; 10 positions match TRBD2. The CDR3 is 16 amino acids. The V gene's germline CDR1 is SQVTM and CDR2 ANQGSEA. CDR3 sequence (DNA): TGCAGTGGGGGCGTGTGGCTAGCGGGAGCCACAGATACGCAGTATTTT. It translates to CSGGVWLAGATDTQYF.

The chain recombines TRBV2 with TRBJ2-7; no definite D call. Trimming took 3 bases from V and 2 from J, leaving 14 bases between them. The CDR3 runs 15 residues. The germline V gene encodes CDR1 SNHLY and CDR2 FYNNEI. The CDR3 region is CASSDAVTVPYEQYF. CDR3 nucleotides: TGTGCCAGCAGTGATGCAGTGACCGTACCCTACGAGCAGTACTTC. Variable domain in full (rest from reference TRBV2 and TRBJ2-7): EPEVTQTPSHQVTQMGQEVILRCVPISNHLYFYWYRQILGQKVEFLVSFYNNEISEKSEIFDDQFSVERPDGSNFTLKIRSTKLEDSAMYFCASSDAVTVPYEQYFGPGTRLTVT.

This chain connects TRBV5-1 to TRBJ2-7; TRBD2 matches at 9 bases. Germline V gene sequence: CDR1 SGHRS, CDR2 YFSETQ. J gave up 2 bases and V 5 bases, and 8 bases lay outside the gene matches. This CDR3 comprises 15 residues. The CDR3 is CASSIEAGGPYEQYF. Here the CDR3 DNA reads TGCGCCAGCAGTATTGAAGCGGGAGGCCCCTACGAGCAGTACTTC. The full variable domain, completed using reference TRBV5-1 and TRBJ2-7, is KAGVTQTPRYLIKTRGQQVTLSCSPISGHRSVSWYQQTPGQGLQFLFEYFSETQRNKGNFPGRFSGRQFSNSRSEMNVSTLELGDSALYLCASSIEAGGPYEQYFGPGTRLTVT.

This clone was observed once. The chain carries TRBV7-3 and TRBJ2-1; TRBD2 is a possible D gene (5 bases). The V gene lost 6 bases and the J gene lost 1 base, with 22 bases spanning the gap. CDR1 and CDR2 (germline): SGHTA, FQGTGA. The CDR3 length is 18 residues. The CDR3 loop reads CASSVGPRAAKSYNEQFF. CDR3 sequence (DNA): TGTGCCAGCAGTGTCGGGCCGAGGGCGGCTAAATCCTACAATGAGCAGTTCTTC.

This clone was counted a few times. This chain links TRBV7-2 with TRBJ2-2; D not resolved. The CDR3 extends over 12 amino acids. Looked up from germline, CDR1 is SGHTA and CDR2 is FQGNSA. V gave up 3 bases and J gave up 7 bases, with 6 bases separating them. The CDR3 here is CASSFSRGELFF. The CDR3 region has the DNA TGTGCCAGCAGCTTCTCCCGCGGGGAGCTGTTTTTT. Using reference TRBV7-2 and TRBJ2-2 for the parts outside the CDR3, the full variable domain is GAGVSQSPSNKVTEKGKDVELRCDPISGHTALYWYRQSLGQGLEFLIYFQGNSAPDKSGLPSDRFSAERTGGSVSTLTIQRTQQEDSAVYLCASSFSRGELFFGEGSRLTVL.

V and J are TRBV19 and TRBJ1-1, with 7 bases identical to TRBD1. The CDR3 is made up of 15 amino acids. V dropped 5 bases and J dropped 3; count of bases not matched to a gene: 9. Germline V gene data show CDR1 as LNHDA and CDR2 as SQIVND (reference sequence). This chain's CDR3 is CASSQQGLRYTEAFF. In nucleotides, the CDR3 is TGTGCCAGTAGTCAACAGGGGCTCAGGTACACTGAAGCTTTCTTT.

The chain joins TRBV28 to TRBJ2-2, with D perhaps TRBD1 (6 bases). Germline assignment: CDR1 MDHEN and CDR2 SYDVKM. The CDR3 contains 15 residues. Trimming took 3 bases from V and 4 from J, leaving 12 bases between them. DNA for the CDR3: TGTGCCAGCAGTTTGTACACAGGGTTCACCGGGGAGCTGTTTTTT. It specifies CASSLYTGFTGELFF.

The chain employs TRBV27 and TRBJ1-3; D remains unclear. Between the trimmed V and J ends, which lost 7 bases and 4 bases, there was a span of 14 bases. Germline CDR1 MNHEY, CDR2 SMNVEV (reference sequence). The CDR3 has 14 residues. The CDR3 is CASTLVPGGNTIYF. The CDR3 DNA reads TGTGCCAGCACCCTGGTCCCGGGAGGAAACACCATATATTTT.

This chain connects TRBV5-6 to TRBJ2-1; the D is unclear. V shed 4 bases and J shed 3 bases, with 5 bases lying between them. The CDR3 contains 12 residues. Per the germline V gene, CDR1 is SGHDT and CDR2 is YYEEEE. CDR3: CASSEVYNEQFF. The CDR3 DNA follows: TGTGCCAGCAGCGAGGTCTACAATGAGCAGTTCTTC.

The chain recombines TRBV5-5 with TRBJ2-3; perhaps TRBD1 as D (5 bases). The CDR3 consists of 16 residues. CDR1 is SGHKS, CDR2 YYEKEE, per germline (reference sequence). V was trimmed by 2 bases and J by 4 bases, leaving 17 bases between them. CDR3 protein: CASSFLTGSSADTQYF. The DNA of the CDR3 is TGTGCCAGCAGCTTCCTCACAGGAAGTTCCGCAGATACGCAGTATTTT.

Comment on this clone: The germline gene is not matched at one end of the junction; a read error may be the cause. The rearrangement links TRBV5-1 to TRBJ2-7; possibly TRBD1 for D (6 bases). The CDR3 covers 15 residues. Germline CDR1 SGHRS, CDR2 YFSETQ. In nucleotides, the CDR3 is TGTGCCAGCAGCTTAGGTCTTGGGCAGGGGTACGAGCAGTACTTC. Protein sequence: CASSLGLGQGYEQYF. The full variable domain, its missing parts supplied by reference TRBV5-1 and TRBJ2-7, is KAGVTQTPRYLIKTRGQQVTLSCSPISGHRSVSWYQQTPGQGLQFLFEYFSETQRNKGNFPGRFSGRQFSNSRSEMNVSTLELGDSALYLCASSLGLGQGYEQYFGPGTRLTVT.

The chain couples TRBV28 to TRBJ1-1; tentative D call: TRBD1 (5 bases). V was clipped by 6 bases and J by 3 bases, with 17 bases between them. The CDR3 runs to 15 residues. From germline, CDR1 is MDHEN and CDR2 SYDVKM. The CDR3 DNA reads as TGTGCCAGCAGGCCAGGGAACTTGGTGGACACTGAAGCTTTCTTT. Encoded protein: CASRPGNLVDTEAFF.

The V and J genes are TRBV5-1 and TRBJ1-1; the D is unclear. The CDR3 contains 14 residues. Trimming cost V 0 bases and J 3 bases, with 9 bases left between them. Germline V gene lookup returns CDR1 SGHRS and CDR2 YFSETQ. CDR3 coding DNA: TGCGCCAGCAGCTTGGAAGGCAGTCACACTGAAGCTTTCTTT. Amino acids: CASSLEGSHTEAFF.

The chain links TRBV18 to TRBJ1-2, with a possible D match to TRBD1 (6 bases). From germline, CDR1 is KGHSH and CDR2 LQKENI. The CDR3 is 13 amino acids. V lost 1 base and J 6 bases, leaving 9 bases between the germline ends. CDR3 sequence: CASSPRDTHGYTF. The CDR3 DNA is TGTGCCAGCTCACCACGGGACACCCATGGCTACACCTTC.